The present entry profiles one TCR beta chain with its context. This record comes from a study of blood T cell repertoires in COVID-19. Looking at the study overall: Samples taken during acute and convalescent COVID-19 were collected in the United States, Italy and Spain. PBMCs, B-cell-depleted T cells, or T cells provided the cDNA or gDNA that made up the material.

Trimming pared 2 bases from V and 0 bases from J, leaving 15 bases between. The CDR3 is 17 amino acids. CDR1 and CDR2 (germline): SGDLS, YYNGEE. Here immunoSEQ multiplex PCR was the method, and the copy in TCRdb shows in-frame clones only, minus some. Of more than 200,000 clones in the sample, less than 90% were seen once. V usage is TRBV9 and J usage is TRBJ1-3, with a tentative D call TRBD1 (5 bases). The sample was peripheral blood. The origin of this receptor is a woman in her seventies with active or convalescent COVID-19. The CDR3 is CASSVTPGGNSGNTIYF. DNA of the CDR3: TGTGCCAGCAGCGTCACTCCCGGGGGAAACTCTGGAAACACCATATATTTT.